These 25 T cell receptor beta chains were sequenced from one sample in a study of blood T cell repertoires in COVID-19 (dated by TCRdb to 2020 to 2021). Library preparation was by the immunoSEQ multiplex PCR assay. The table comes from immuneACCESS by way of TCRdb, which keeps in-frame sequences with V and J called. Part of the clones is missing from these tables; in studies checked, under half for an unresolved V gene and the rest for unknown reasons. The sample contains about 270,000 clones, about 91% of them found a single time. The ten largest make up 1% to 1.5% of the sample. Sequencing input: PBMCs or T cells enriched from blood (not recorded which). These receptors originate from a woman aged 40 to 55 with acute COVID-19.

The chain couples TRBV7-2 to TRBJ2-2, with 7 bases matching TRBD2. CDR3 size: 15 residues. Trimming cost V 2 bases and J 0 bases; bases outside gene matches: 0. Germline CDR1 SGHTA, CDR2 FQGNSA. The CDR3 bases are TGTGCCAGCAGCTTACTAGCGGCGAACACCGGGGAGCTGTTTTTT. Translation: CASSLLAANTGELFF.

CDR3 region: CASSQEYGDRGLGTGELFF. CDR3 sequence (DNA): TGCGCCAGCAGCCAAGAATACGGGGACAGGGGGCTGGGCACCGGGGAGCTGTTTTTT. The genes are TRBV4-3 and TRBJ2-2; 12 nucleotides agree with TRBD1. The CDR3 consists of 19 residues. The germline gives CDR1 LGHNA, CDR2 YSLEER. J gave up 4 bases and V 0 bases, and 9 bases lay outside the gene matches.

The rearrangement joins TRBV7-2 to TRBJ1-2; TRBD1 aligns across 7 bases. The CDR3 is 13 amino acids. The trim removed 5 bases at V and 5 bases at J, leaving 5 bases unmatched. CDR1 and CDR2 from the germline V gene are SGHTA and FQGNSA. The CDR3 spells CASSHDREYGYTF. The CDR3 DNA follows: TGTGCCAGCAGCCATGACAGGGAATATGGCTACACCTTC.

J is TRBJ2-5 and V is TRBV27; TRBD1 matches at 9 bases. This CDR3 has 15 residues. V lost 5 bases to trimming and J lost 3 bases; unmatched junction nucleotides: 7. Germline V gene sequence: CDR1 MNHEY, CDR2 SMNVEV (reference sequence). The CDR3 region is CASSGLGQGKETQYF. CDR3 bases: TGTGCCAGCAGTGGATTGGGACAGGGTAAAGAGACCCAGTACTTC.

This chain uses TRBV2 with TRBJ1-6; weak D call: TRBD1 (5 bases). The CDR3 extends over 14 amino acids. Between the trimmed V and J ends, which lost 6 bases and 7 bases, there was a span of 13 bases. Germline V gene sequence: CDR1 SNHLY, CDR2 FYNNEI. CDR3 nucleotide sequence: TGTGCCAGCAGGGGCGGGGGGTCAAATTCACCCCTCCACTTT. Protein sequence: CASRGGGSNSPLHF.

The J gene is TRBJ2-7, the V gene TRBV12-3 or TRBV12-4; D uncertain. V was trimmed by 4 bases and J by 2 bases, leaving 6 bases between them. The CDR3 contains 12 residues. CDR3 in amino acids: CASSSSAYEQYF. The CDR3 coding sequence is TGTGCCAGCAGTTCCAGCGCCTACGAGCAGTACTTC.

V gene TRBV10-3 combines with J gene TRBJ2-3; a weak D match, TRBD2 (6 bases). The V end was cut by 11 bases, the J end by 2 bases, with 29 bases between. Germline CDR1 ENHRY, CDR2 SYGVKD. The CDR3 has 18 residues. DNA of the CDR3: TGTGCCGCCGACGCCGCCCCGGGGGTCGGGTCGATCACAGATACGCAGTATTTT. It yields the protein CAADAAPGVGSITDTQYF.

J is TRBJ2-1 and V is TRBV30; D unclear. Trimming took off 1 base at V and 7 bases at J, with 5 bases between the two ends. The CDR3 length is 11 residues. The germline CDR1 and CDR2 sequences are GTSNPN and SVGIG (reference sequence). CDR3 region: CAWSDMNEQFF. The CDR3 DNA is TGTGCCTGGAGTGACATGAATGAGCAGTTCTTC.

The genes are TRBV12-3 or TRBV12-4 and TRBJ1-1, with 7 bases aligning to TRBD1. The junction had 2 bases not matched to a gene; V was cut back by 4 bases and J by 3 bases. The CDR3 is 13 residues long. In DNA form, the CDR3 reads TGTGCCAGCAGTTACAGGGGTTACACTGAAGCTTTCTTT. It encodes CASSYRGYTEAFF.

The J gene is TRBJ1-1, the V gene TRBV10-3; D gene unclear. The V and J ends lost 6 bases and 4 bases respectively, with 12 bases between them. The CDR3 has 13 amino acids. Germline V gene data show CDR1 as ENHRY and CDR2 as SYGVKD. The CDR3 coding sequence is TGTGCCATCAGCAGACACGGCTTCACTGAAGCTTTCTTT. Translated: CAISRHGFTEAFF.

The genes are TRBV27 and TRBJ2-1; D not certain. Germline V gene lookup returns CDR1 MNHEY and CDR2 SMNVEV (reference sequence). This CDR3 contains 14 residues. Trimming took 2 bases from V and 0 from J, leaving 5 bases between them. The CDR3 sequence: CASSLLSSYNEQFF. The DNA of the CDR3 is TGTGCCAGCAGTTTACTCAGCTCCTACAATGAGCAGTTCTTC.

The V call is TRBV29-1, the J call TRBJ1-2; D remains ambiguous. The CDR3 sequence is 13 residues long. V dropped 4 bases and J dropped 4 bases, with 13 bases sitting between them. The V gene's germline CDR1 is SQVTM and CDR2 ANQGSEA. In DNA form, the CDR3 reads TGCAGCGTTGTTACGGGAAGAACCTATGGCTACACCTTC. It codes for CSVVTGRTYGYTF. Based on the CDR3 plus reference TRBV29-1 and TRBJ1-2, the full variable domain is SAVISQKPSRDICQRGTSLTIQCQVDSQVTMMFWYRQQPGQSLTLIATANQGSEATYESGFVIDKFPISRPNLTFSTLTVSNMSPEDSSIYLCSVVTGRTYGYTFGSGTRLTVV.

The chain is built from TRBV19 and TRBJ1-1; D ambiguous. There are 14 residues in the CDR3. The germline V and J ends were trimmed by 3 bases and 0 bases, with 8 bases remaining between them. Per the germline V gene, CDR1 is LNHDA and CDR2 is SQIVND (reference sequence). The CDR3 sequence is CASSMHQLNTEAFF. The CDR3 nucleotides are TGTGCCAGTAGTATGCACCAGTTGAACACTGAAGCTTTCTTT. Based on the CDR3 plus reference TRBV19 and TRBJ1-1, the full variable domain is DGGITQSPKYLFRKEGQNVTLSCEQNLNHDAMYWYRQDPGQGLRLIYYSQIVNDFQKGDIAEGYSVSREKKESFPLTVTSAQKNPTAFYLCASSMHQLNTEAFFGQGTRLTVV.

This clone was observed a single time. An end of the junction does not agree with germline; a read error may underlie this. The J gene is TRBJ1-3, the V gene TRBV7-7; no reliable D call. The CDR3 has 15 amino acids. Germline V lookup: CDR1 SSHAT, CDR2 FNYEAQ (reference sequence). CDR3 DNA: TGTGCTAGCAGCTTAATGCACAACTCTGGAAACACCATATATTTT. This encodes CASSLMHNSGNTIYF. The full variable domain, in which reference TRBV7-7 and TRBJ1-3 provide the parts outside the CDR3, is GAGVSQSPRYKVTKRGQDVTLRCDPISSHATLYWYQQALGQGPEFLTYFNYEAQPDKSGLPSDRFSAERPEGSISTLTIQRTEQRDSAMYRCASSLMHNSGNTIYFGEGSWLTVV.

The chain combines TRBV12-5 with TRBJ2-3, with 11 bases fitting TRBD2. J lost 2 bases, V lost 7 bases, and 5 bases had no gene match. The V gene's germline CDR1 is LGHNT and CDR2 FRNRAP. This CDR3 has 15 amino acids. The CDR3 sequence is CASVLGLAATDTQYF. For the CDR3, the DNA is TGTGCTAGTGTCCTGGGACTAGCGGCCACAGATACGCAGTATTTT.

This chain connects TRBV5-6 to TRBJ1-5; a weak D match, TRBD1 (5 bases). CDR3 length: 17 amino acids. Trimming took 3 bases from V and 2 from J, leaving 18 bases between them. Germline lookup yields CDR1 SGHDT and CDR2 YYEEEE. CDR3 loop: CASSSLGAGLGNQPQHF. The CDR3 nucleotides read TGTGCCAGCAGCTCACTTGGGGCTGGCCTGGGCAATCAGCCCCAGCATTTT.

The chain combines TRBV7-9 with TRBJ2-1; 7 positions match TRBD2. This CDR3 is 15 amino acids long. CDR1 is SEHNR and CDR2 is FQNEAQ in the germline V gene (reference sequence). After removal of 0 bases from V and 4 bases from J, the junction contained 3 bases not matched to a gene. The CDR3 DNA sequence: TGTGCCAGCAGCTTAGCTGGGAGGGGATACAATGAGCAGTTCTTC. Translating gives CASSLAGRGYNEQFF.

The V gene is TRBV3-1 (or the pseudogene TRBV3-2), the J gene TRBJ2-2; possibly TRBD2 for D (5 bases). Looked up from germline, CDR1 is LGHDT and CDR2 is YNNKEL (reference sequence). The germline V and J ends were trimmed by 0 bases and 2 bases, with 7 bases remaining between them. The CDR3 is 15 amino acids. As DNA, the CDR3 is TGTGCCAGCAGCCAAGATAGGACTAACACCGGGGAGCTGTTTTTT. Translating gives CASSQDRTNTGELFF.

V gene TRBV7-2 combines with J gene TRBJ2-1; 7 positions match TRBD2. The CDR3 length is 15 residues. CDR1 is SGHTA and CDR2 is FQGNSA in the germline V gene. Unmatched junction bases numbered 6, after V lost 2 bases and J lost 5 bases. CDR3 amino acids: CASSLSSAGNNEQFF. The CDR3 bases are TGTGCCAGCAGCTTAAGCTCAGCGGGAAACAATGAGCAGTTCTTC.

The V and J genes are TRBV29-1 and TRBJ2-1; no firm D call. The CDR3 extends over 13 amino acids. Germline V gene lookup returns CDR1 SQVTM and CDR2 ANQGSEA. Trimming removed 2 bases at V and 4 bases at J, with 9 bases between. CDR3 sequence: CSVEPAEYNEQFF. The CDR3 region has the DNA TGCAGCGTTGAACCGGCGGAGTACAATGAGCAGTTCTTC.

This chain joins TRBV4-1 and TRBJ1-2; the D gene is possibly TRBD1 (6 bases). The V gene's germline CDR1 is MGHRA and CDR2 YSYEKL. V was clipped by 3 bases and J by 2 bases, with 16 bases between them. This CDR3 region has 16 residues. The CDR3 sequence is CASSQGGGTGNYGYTF. Here the CDR3 DNA reads TGCGCCAGCAGCCAGGGGGGGGGAACAGGGAACTATGGCTACACCTTC.

The rearrangement joins TRBV28 to TRBJ1-1, with no clear D. CDR3 length: 12 residues. Trimming stripped 7 bases from V and 6 bases from J, with 12 bases between. Germline-derived CDR1 and CDR2 are MDHEN and SYDVKM. The CDR3 here is CASTTSGSEAFF. The CDR3 bases are TGTGCCAGCACCACTAGCGGGTCTGAAGCTTTCTTT. Based on the CDR3 plus reference TRBV28 and TRBJ1-1, the full variable domain is DVKVTQSSRYLVKRTGEKVFLECVQDMDHENMFWYRQDPGLGLRLIYFSYDVKMKEKGDIPEGYSVSREKKERFSLILESASTNQTSMYLCASTTSGSEAFFGQGTRLTVV.

The V gene is TRBV2, the J gene TRBJ1-6; TRBD1 aligns across 7 bases. The V gene end was trimmed by 4 bases and the J gene end by 6 bases; junction bases not matched to a gene: 3. The CDR3 contains 14 residues. The germline CDR1 and CDR2 sequences are SNHLY and FYNNEI. The CDR3 sequence is CASSAGQLNSPLHF. In nucleotides, the CDR3 is TGTGCCAGCAGTGCGGGACAGCTTAATTCACCCCTCCACTTT.

The rearrangement joins TRBV12-3 or TRBV12-4 to TRBJ1-2; D perhaps matches TRBD1 (6 bases). The length of the CDR3 is 13 residues. V lost 7 bases, J lost 4 bases, and 13 bases lay in between. The DNA for the CDR3 is TGTGCCAGCACCAGGGGACACAGCTATGGCTACACCTTC. As protein: CASTRGHSYGYTF.

V gene TRBV21-1 combines with J gene TRBJ2-1; the D call TRBD1 from the table was never checked on the DNA. TRBV21-1 is a known pseudogene. The CDR3 has 22 residues. CDR3 sequence (DNA): TGTGCCAGCAGCGCCCATCCCAGGGGGCTTCGGGCTAGCGAACACATTTACAATGAGCAGTTCTTC. This sequence encodes CASSAHPRGLRASEHIYNEQFF.